This T cell receptor beta chain was obtained from a study of shared clonotypes between healthy human individuals. In regard to this clone: Its antigen is undetermined.

In the naive CD8 group, cells lacked CD45RO and were positively selected for CCR7, so terminally differentiated effector memory CD45RA+ cells were left out. Healthy HIV-negative adults without recent acute infections or vaccinations served as donors. Study-level points and caveats: Clonotype sharing across donors was expected to vary with sequencing depth.

Assay used: immunoSEQ multiplex PCR; TCRdb lists only in-frame clones, some missing. The sample contains 600,000 or so clones, 95% to 98% of which appear only once. The ends were cut back, 0 bases at V and 8 bases at J, with 14 bases in the middle. CDR1 is SGHDT and CDR2 is YYEEEE in the germline V gene. The CDR3 extends over 15 amino acids. The V gene is TRBV5-6, the J gene TRBJ1-4; perhaps TRBD1 as D (5 bases). The TCR sequence derives from a young man in good health. Sequenced material: naive CD8+ T cells sorted from blood. The CDR3 spells CASSLASGLGEKLFF. The CDR3 region has the DNA TGTGCCAGCAGCTTGGCCTCAGGGTTAGGAGAAAAACTGTTTTTT.